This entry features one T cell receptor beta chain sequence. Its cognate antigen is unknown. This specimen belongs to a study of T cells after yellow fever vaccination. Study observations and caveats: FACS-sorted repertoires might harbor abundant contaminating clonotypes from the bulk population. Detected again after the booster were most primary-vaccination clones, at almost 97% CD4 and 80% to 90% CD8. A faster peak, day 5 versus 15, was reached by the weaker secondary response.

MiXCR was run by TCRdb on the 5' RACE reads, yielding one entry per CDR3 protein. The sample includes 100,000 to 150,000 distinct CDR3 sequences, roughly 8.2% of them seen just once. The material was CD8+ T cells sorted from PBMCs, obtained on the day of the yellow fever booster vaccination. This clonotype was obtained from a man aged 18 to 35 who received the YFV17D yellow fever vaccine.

CDR3 residues: CASSFDPGHSPYEQYF. The CDR3 DNA reads TGTGCCAGCAGCTTTGATCCGGGACACTCCCCCTACGAGCAGTACTTC. The chain uses TRBV5-6 and TRBJ2-7; maybe TRBD1 (6 bases). This CDR3 comprises 16 residues. Trimming left V 2 bases short and J 2 bases short, with 17 bases between. Germline CDR1 is SGHDT and CDR2 is YYEEEE.